One sample yielded the 7 T cell receptor beta chains listed below, sequenced in a study of TET2 disruption in CD19-targeted CAR T cells. Antigen specificity for these receptors is unknown. Treatment indicated: autologous CTL019 cells: CD19 CAR with 4-1BB and CD3 zeta domains. Profiling relied on immunoSEQ multiplex PCR, and the TCRdb table lists in-frame clones only, not all of them. This sample contains about 25,000 clones. Source: CD8- CAR+ T cells sorted from cultured blood T cells, taken for CD19 CAR T cell therapy. Described subset: CD8-negative CAR-positive T cells from the infusion product. Receptors originate from a man aged 65 to 85 with chronic lymphocytic leukemia.

Points on this clone: The CDR3 goes on 3 residues after the read ends, and that part is filled in from the germline J gene. J is TRBJ2-4 and V is TRBV30, with 13 bases matching TRBD2. Germline V gene data show CDR1 as GTSNPN and CDR2 as SVGIG (reference sequence). The CDR3 sequence is 12 residues long. The CDR3 reads CAWATSGGSQYF. Partial CDR3 DNA: TGTGCCTGGGCGACTAGCGGGGGGTCT.

Notes on this clone: The missing CDR3 end, 3 residues past where the read stops, is filled in from the germline J gene. The rearrangement links TRBV19 to TRBJ1-5, with 7 bases matching TRBD1. This CDR3 contains 18 residues. The V and J ends lost 3 bases and 0 bases, in that order; junction bases with no gene match: 11. In germline, CDR1 is LNHDA, CDR2 SQIVND (reference sequence). The CDR3 spells CASSIRGRQRLSNQPQHF. Partial CDR3 DNA: TGTGCCAGTAGTATTAGGGGGCGACAGAGGCTTAGCAATCAGCCC.

As to this clone: Its ends do not fully match the called genes, so a read error is possible. The CDR3 goes on 3 residues after the read ends, and that part is filled in from the germline J gene. Other DNA sequences of this sample code for an identical CDR3. The chain employs TRBV19 and TRBJ1-3, with 7 bases matching TRBD1. Germline lookup yields CDR1 LNHDA and CDR2 SQIVND (reference sequence). The CDR3 totals 18 residues. Incomplete CDR3 DNA: TGTGCCAGTAGTCAAGGGATGGGACAGCCTTTCTCTGGAAACACT. Translation gives CASSQGMGQPFSGNT. The CDR3 in full is CASSQGMGQPFSGNTIYF.

Notes on this clone: The read gets to within 3 residues of the CDR3 end, and the germline J gene fills in the rest. This chain links TRBV7-2 with TRBJ2-5; 8 bases align to TRBD2. The CDR3 is 14 amino acids. Trimming cost V 5 bases and J 5 bases; bases outside gene matches: 7. Germline CDR1 and CDR2: SGHTA and FQGNSA. Incomplete CDR3 DNA: TGTGCCAGCAGCCCCACCGGGGGGGTGGAGACC. Translation: CASSPTGGVET. The whole CDR3 protein is CASSPTGGVETQYF.

Remarks on this clone: The read comes to an end 3 residues before the CDR3 does, leaving the germline J gene to fill in the end. Other DNA sequences in the sample encode the same CDR3. The gene calls are TRBV11-2 and TRBJ1-3; D unclear. Germline values: CDR1 SGHAT, CDR2 FQNNGV. The length of the CDR3 is 15 residues. V was cut by 0 bases and J by 4 bases, with 10 bases left in between. CDR3 protein: CASSLDRAGGNTIYF. The CDR3 DNA, read in part, is TGTGCCAGCAGCTTAGATCGGGCGGGAGGAAACACC.

To note about this clone: The read finishes 3 residues shy of the CDR3 end, and the germline J gene is used to complete it. The V call is TRBV18, the J call TRBJ1-2; TRBD1 might be the D (6 bases). Germline-derived CDR1 and CDR2 are KGHSH and LQKENI. The length of the CDR3 is 16 residues. CDR3 residues: CASSQESGGSRGDYTF. Partial CDR3 DNA: TGTGCCAGCTCACAGGAAAGCGGGGGCTCTCGGGGGGAC.

A remark on this clone: The read ends 3 residues early relative to the CDR3; the germline J gene fills the gap. The V and J genes are TRBV18 and TRBJ1-2; D perhaps matches TRBD1 (6 bases). The CDR3 consists of 13 residues. CDR1 and CDR2 from the germline V gene are KGHSH and LQKENI. The sequenced CDR3 bases are TGTGCCAGCTCACCGGGACAATCCAATGAC. It specifies CASSPGQSND. The entire CDR3 protein is CASSPGQSNDYTF. The full variable domain, completed using reference TRBV18 and TRBJ1-2, is NAGVMQNPRHLVRRRGQEARLRCSPMKGHSHVYWYRQLPEEGLKFMVYLQKENIIDESGMPKERFSAEFPKEGPSILRIQQVVRGDSAAYFCASSPGQSNDYTFGSGTRLTVV.